This TCR beta chain was found in a study of T cells after posttransplantation cyclophosphamide. The CDR3 totals 14 residues. Looked up from germline, CDR1 is SGHTA and CDR2 is FQGNSA. V lost 1 base and J 1 base, leaving 7 bases between the germline ends. Study results and caveats: Blood and skin or GI T cell repertoires showed limited TRB overlap. Later post-transplant blood repertoires were often dominated by donor CD8+ memory clones.

Sequencing used immunoSEQ multiplex PCR; TCRdb keeps in-frame clones, though not all of them. Listed for the sample are 25,000 to 30,000 clones, none seen a single time. Ten or more counts support this clone. The antigen remains undetermined. On the day of bone marrow donation, the related graft donor provided peripheral blood. Sequencing input: PBMCs. The sequence came from a man in his forties or fifties in good health, CMV-negative, and a related stem cell transplant donor. The chain combines TRBV7-2 with TRBJ1-1; the D gene is possibly TRBD1 (5 bases). The CDR3 sequence: CASSLVGGNTEAFF. The CDR3 coding sequence is TGTGCCAGCAGCTTAGTCGGGGGGAACACTGAAGCTTTCTTT. The full variable domain, its missing parts supplied by reference TRBV7-2 and TRBJ1-1, is GAGVSQSPSNKVTEKGKDVELRCDPISGHTALYWYRQSLGQGLEFLIYFQGNSAPDKSGLPSDRFSAERTGGSVSTLTIQRTQQEDSAVYLCASSLVGGNTEAFFGQGTRLTVV.